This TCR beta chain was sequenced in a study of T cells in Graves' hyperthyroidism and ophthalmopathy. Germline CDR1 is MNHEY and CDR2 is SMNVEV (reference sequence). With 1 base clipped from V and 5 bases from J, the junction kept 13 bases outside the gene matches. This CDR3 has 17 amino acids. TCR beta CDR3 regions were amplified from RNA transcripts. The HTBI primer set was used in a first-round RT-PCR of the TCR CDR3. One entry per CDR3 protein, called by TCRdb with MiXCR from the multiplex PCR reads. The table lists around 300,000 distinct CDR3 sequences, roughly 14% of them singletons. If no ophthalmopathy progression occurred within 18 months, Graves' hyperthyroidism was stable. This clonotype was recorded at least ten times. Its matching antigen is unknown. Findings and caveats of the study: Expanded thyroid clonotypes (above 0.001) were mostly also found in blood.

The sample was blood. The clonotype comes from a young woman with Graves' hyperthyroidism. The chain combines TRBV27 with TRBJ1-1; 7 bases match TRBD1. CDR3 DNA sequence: TGTGCCAGCAGTTTATACTACCAGGGGGGTTCTTTGACTGAAGCTTTCTTT. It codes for CASSLYYQGGSLTEAFF.